These T cell receptor beta chains were read from a single sample in a study of cytomegalovirus exposure and HLA in healthy donors. Only in-frame clones appear in the TCRdb table, and some are missing; sequencing was by immunoSEQ multiplex PCR. Counted here are fewer than 150,000 clones, around 84% occurring once; the ten biggest clones make up 8.7%. Sequencing was carried out using PBMCs. The receptor set was obtained from a man aged 18 to 30 in good health and CMV-seropositive. CDR3s leave out the opening cysteine and the closing phenylalanine or tryptophan. D genes are given only for firm matches.

j_call	d_call	v_call	cdr3_aa
TRBJ2-1	TRBD2	TRBV5-1	ASSRLAGGWNEQF
TRBJ2-5	TRBD2	TRBV5-1	ASSLGTSGGPQETQY
TRBJ2-3	TRBD2	TRBV29-1	SVATSGISTDTQY
TRBJ1-1	.	TRBV6-5	ASRRGTEAF
TRBJ2-3	TRBD2	TRBV5-1	ASSSGTRTDTQY
TRBJ1-1	TRBD1	TRBV15	ATSREPGGNTNTEAF
TRBJ1-2	.	TRBV11-2	ASSLPMRQLLVGIYGYT
TRBJ2-2	TRBD2	TRBV6-5	ASSYVAGVNTGELF
TRBJ2-7	.	TRBV21-1	ASTNIPGHHSYEQY
TRBJ1-2	TRBD1	TRBV9	ASRTGSSYGYT
TRBJ1-3	TRBD1	TRBV6-1	ASRPGTAGNTIY
TRBJ1-3	.	TRBV6-6	ASSYSRGLGGNTIY
TRBJ2-1	.	TRBV29-1	SVEERGGVGEQF
TRBJ2-2	.	TRBV4-1	ASSQDTRGGTGELF
TRBJ2-7	.	TRBV6-5	ASSQGALDLYEQY
TRBJ1-5	.	TRBV5-8	ASSLMPTYSNQPQH
TRBJ2-2	.	TRBV28	ASSPHTGWNTGELF
TRBJ1-3	.	TRBV7-8	ASSLAGGTAIGNTIY
TRBJ1-3	.	TRBV30	AWSGQGNSGNTIY
TRBJ1-1	.	TRBV7-6	ASSPYKDSPNTEAF
TRBJ2-1	.	TRBV9	ASSVGGGANEQF
TRBJ2-1	TRBD1	TRBV27	ASSLQGAQNEQF
TRBJ2-1	.	TRBV9	ASSVLGGYNEQF
TRBJ2-7	TRBD2	TRBV10-2	ASSEGLAGPYEQY
TRBJ2-3	TRBD2	TRBV9	ASSVDGRETDTQY
TRBJ1-4	.	TRBV2	ASTVSTGEKLF
TRBJ1-1	.	TRBV6-6	ASSYSGRGATAEAF
TRBJ1-2	.	TRBV27	ASTPDRLSINYGYT
TRBJ2-7	.	TRBV4-1	ASSQDGRAYEQY
TRBJ1-4	.	TRBV30	AWSREGGKLF
TRBJ1-2	TRBD1	TRBV7-8	ASSLGPGQGLNYGYT
TRBJ2-7	TRBD1	TRBV11-3	ASSLGAGGLEQY
TRBJ1-6	.	TRBV2	ASSQAGADRNSPLH
TRBJ2-1	.	TRBV18	ASSPPVSSYNEQF
TRBJ1-2	.	TRBV9	ASSGGYGYT